This entry describes one T cell receptor (beta chain). These data originate in a study of blood T cell repertoires in COVID-19. Background on the study: Samples came from the United States, Italy and Spain, spanning acute and convalescent COVID-19. T cells, B-cell-depleted T cells, or PBMCs provided the cDNA or gDNA that served as material.

Authors' methods: The assay estimated nucleated cells by amplifying reference gene primers. Libraries were prepared by immunoSEQ multiplex PCR; TCRdb keeps only in-frame clonotypes and omits some of them. V and J calls and clone size follow that table, whereas D and trimming were derived from the DNA. The sample yields about 100,000 clones, roughly 87% seen once. Germline CDR1 and CDR2: ENHRY and SYGVKD. The CDR3 sequence is 15 residues long. V was cut by 5 bases and J by 1 base, with 13 bases left in between. The V call is TRBV10-3, the J call TRBJ2-3; maybe TRBD2 (6 bases). The receptor was isolated from a man aged 30 to 39 in a cohort sampled during active COVID-19. Sequencing was performed on peripheral blood. In nucleotides, the CDR3 is TGTGCCATCAGTATGGAGGAGGGCGGCACAGATACGCAGTATTTT. Residues: CAISMEEGGTDTQYF.